The clone carrying this TCR beta chain was picked up many times. Its cognate antigen is unknown. After template switching added a universal primer site, the resulting cDNA carried unique molecular identifiers. TCRdb redid the calling of the 5' RACE reads with MiXCR, one entry per CDR3 protein. The sample holds hundreds of thousands of distinct CDR3 sequences; around a tenth are singletons and the top ten take about 5%. The data originate from a study of identical twins. The germline gives CDR1 SGHTA, CDR2 FQGNSA. V dropped 5 bases and J dropped 1; count of bases not matched to a gene: 8. CDR3 length: 16 residues. Findings and limits, study-wide: Models underestimated out-of-frame TCR alpha sharing in monozygotic twins. The same donors were not followed; conclusions instead depended on cross-sectional statistical analysis.

The genes are TRBV7-2 and TRBJ1-5; 7 bases agree with TRBD1. Sequencing used memory (CD45RO+) T cells sorted from blood. The source is a young woman in good health. This chain's CDR3 is CASSLTGSLSNQPQHF. The CDR3 nucleotides are TGTGCCAGCAGCCTGACAGGGTCGCTAAGCAATCAGCCCCAGCATTTT. The full variable domain, rest sourced from reference TRBV7-2 and TRBJ1-5, is GAGVSQSPSNKVTEKGKDVELRCDPISGHTALYWYRQSLGQGLEFLIYFQGNSAPDKSGLPSDRFSAERTGGSVSTLTIQRTQQEDSAVYLCASSLTGSLSNQPQHFGDGTRLSIL.